This TCR beta chain was profiled in a study of radiotherapy plus CTLA-4 blockade in lung cancer (dated by TCRdb to the late 2010s). About the study as a whole: Objective responses were observed in about 17% of enrolled patients, and disease control was achieved in 25% to 35%.

In this sample, this clone turned up a few times. Its recognized antigen is unknown. No qualities accompany the bases; no much larger clone lies one base away. Library generation was performed with the immunoSEQ multiplex PCR assay. TCRdb's version of the immuneACCESS table is confined to in-frame rearrangements and falls short of the full clone set. An unresolved V gene accounts for under half of the shortfall where checked; the remainder is of unknown origin. The sample contains tens of thousands of clones, around 70% of them found a single time. The ten most abundant clones make up approximately 10% of the sample. What the authors observed across the whole study: The strongest predictors of response, as reported, were early dynamic changes in blood T cell clones along with a rise in serum interferon-beta after radiation. After treatment with radiotherapy and ipilimumab, TCR clones that originated in tumors expanded in peripheral blood.

The CDR3 has 16 amino acids, counting the end cysteine and phenylalanine. CDR3 DNA only is kept here, 48 bases in frame from base 1. V is cut by 0 bases and J by 1 base, and the space between the germline ends is 12 bases. CDR1 SGDLS and CDR2 YYNGEE are derived from the germline V gene. In this study, focal radiation therapy paired with CTLA-4 blockade (ipilimumab) was tested in patients who had chemo-refractory metastatic non-small-cell lung cancer. This receptor was obtained from a human donor with non-small cell lung cancer who had stable disease on radiotherapy plus ipilimumab. Recombination connected TRBV9 to TRBJ2-3; possibly the D gene is TRBD1, per 5 matching bases. The sample here was peripheral blood, taken from a patient treated with radiotherapy plus ipilimumab. The CDR3 corresponds to CASSVGAGKGTDTQYF. The nucleotides read TGTGCCAGCAGCGTAGGGGCAGGGAAGGGCACAGATACGCAGTATTTT.